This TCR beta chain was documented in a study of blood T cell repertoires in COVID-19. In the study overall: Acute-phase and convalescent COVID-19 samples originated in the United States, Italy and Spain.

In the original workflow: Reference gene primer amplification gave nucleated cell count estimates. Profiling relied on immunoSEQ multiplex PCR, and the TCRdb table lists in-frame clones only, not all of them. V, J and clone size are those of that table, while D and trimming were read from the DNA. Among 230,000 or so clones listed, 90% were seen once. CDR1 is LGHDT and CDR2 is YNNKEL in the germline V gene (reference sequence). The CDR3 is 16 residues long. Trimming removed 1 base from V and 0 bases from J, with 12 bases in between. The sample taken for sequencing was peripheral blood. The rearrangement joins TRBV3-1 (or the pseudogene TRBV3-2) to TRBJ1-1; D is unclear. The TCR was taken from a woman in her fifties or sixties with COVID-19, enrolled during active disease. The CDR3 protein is CASSQGSALMNTEAFF. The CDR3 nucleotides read TGTGCCAGCAGCCAAGGAAGTGCCCTAATGAACACTGAAGCTTTCTTT.